The clone carrying this T cell receptor beta chain was observed a handful of times. The target antigen is unknown. The sample is drawn from a study of human T cells and chemical hapten exposure. Study results and caveats: Positive correlation was observed between PT1 expanded TCR counts and patch test score. Alopecia in all donors means immunity may differ from healthy individuals.

The V end lost 0 bases, the J end lost 8 bases, and 14 bases lay between the germline ends. CDR3 size: 14 residues. Germline V gene data show CDR1 as SGHRS and CDR2 as YFSETQ. Time point in this sample: patch test 2, 6 weeks after DPC sensitization. Treatment defined: therapeutic diphenylcyclopropenone sensitization with weekly scalp DPC. TCRdb passed the RACE reads through MiXCR, listing each CDR3 protein once. The sample comprises 89,000 or so distinct CDR3 sequences, 5% to 8.5% of which are singletons, and 1% to 1.5% rests with the top ten. This receptor was obtained from a woman younger than 45 with alopecia areata. Some clones in this sample may be carry-over from other donors' samples. The input for sequencing was whole blood, taken in connection with sensitization to the hapten diphenylcyclopropenone (DPC). The genes are TRBV5-1 and TRBJ1-2, with unresolved D. The CDR3: CASSLVAGHQGYTF. CDR3 sequence (DNA): TGCGCCAGCAGCTTGGTGGCAGGCCATCAGGGCTACACCTTC.